Each of the 14 T cell receptor beta chains below was sequenced from the same sample in a study of T cells in Graves' hyperthyroidism and ophthalmopathy. The CDR3 regions of TCR beta were amplified from RNA transcripts. The HTBI primer set served for first-round RT-PCR of the TCR CDR3. TCRdb re-derived calls from the multiplex PCR reads in MiXCR, one entry per CDR3 protein. Here the sample spans around 660,000 distinct CDR3 sequences, just under 45% being singletons. Sequencing used peripheral blood or thyroid tissue (not recorded which). Source of these receptors: an adult man with Graves' disease, either hyperthyroidism or ophthalmopathy (not recorded which).

This chain's CDR3 is CSVFRDSTEAFF. DNA of the CDR3: TGCAGCGTTTTCCGGGACAGCACTGAAGCTTTCTTT. This chain joins TRBV29-1 and TRBJ1-1; the match to TRBD1 covers 7 bases. The CDR3 has 12 residues. Germline V gives CDR1 SQVTM, CDR2 ANQGSEA. J gave up 4 bases and V 5 bases, and 4 bases lay outside the gene matches.

The V gene is TRBV20-1, the J gene TRBJ2-5; 13 bases line up with TRBD2. CDR1 DFQATT and CDR2 SNEGSKA come from the germline V gene (reference sequence). The length of the CDR3 is 17 residues. The junction had 10 bases not matched to a gene; V was cut back by 5 bases and J by 1 base. The CDR3: CSAVTPGLAGTQETQYF. In DNA, the CDR3 is TGCAGTGCTGTAACTCCGGGACTAGCGGGGACCCAAGAGACCCAGTACTTC.

The chain has TRBV19 and TRBJ1-1; 9 bases agree with TRBD1. Germline trimming cut 6 bases from V and 1 base from J; bases unmatched to any gene: 6. The CDR3 runs to 15 residues. From germline, CDR1 is LNHDA and CDR2 SQIVND (reference sequence). CDR3 loop: CASRRGQGTNTEAFF. CDR3 coding DNA: TGTGCCAGTAGGAGGGGACAGGGAACGAACACTGAAGCTTTCTTT.

This clonotype has just one count. This is likely a read error, given that the CDR3 carries no conserved phenylalanine or tryptophan at its end. The DNA is omitted, as the CDR3 cannot be located on it reliably, and the CDR3 follows TCRdb's listing. The rearrangement links TRBV7-3 to TRBJ1-6; TRBD1, the D gene given by the table, was not confirmed from the DNA. The germline V gene has CDR1 SGHTA and CDR2 FQGTGA. Ends included, the CDR3 has 9 residues. Here the CDR3 reads CASSPEGQG.

Details on this clonotype: Sequence at one end of the junction differs from germline and may be a read error. The V call is TRBV24-1, the J call TRBJ1-4; D gene unclear. Germline CDR1 and CDR2: KGHDR and SFDVKD. This CDR3 region has 14 residues. The CDR3 region is CASSDVQGNEKLFF. The CDR3 DNA sequence: TGTGCCAGCAGTGATGTCCAAGGGAATGAAAAACTGTTTTTT.

The genes are TRBV20-1 and TRBJ1-3, with 7 nucleotides matching TRBD1. V trimming: 5 bases; J trimming: 0 bases; junction bases outside the gene matches: 7. This CDR3 is 15 amino acids long. CDR1 DFQATT and CDR2 SNEGSKA come from the germline V gene (reference sequence). CDR3 sequence: CSARDRVGSGNTIYF. DNA of the CDR3: TGCAGTGCTCGTGACAGGGTGGGCTCTGGAAACACCATATATTTT.

With regard to this clonotype: Just one base apart from a much larger clone, this may be a read error. This rearrangement joins TRBV24-1 to TRBJ2-5; 10 bases are a match to TRBD2. Trimming removed 3 bases from V and 7 bases from J; junction bases left unmatched: 7. The length of the CDR3 is 15 residues. Germline values: CDR1 KGHDR, CDR2 SFDVKD. The CDR3 spells CATSDPGTSVGTQYF. The DNA of the CDR3 is TGTGCCACCAGTGATCCTGGGACTAGCGTTGGGACCCAGTACTTC.

The rearrangement joins TRBV20-1 to TRBJ2-7, with D perhaps matching TRBD1 (6 bases). V was trimmed by 3 bases and J by 6 bases, leaving 15 bases between them. CDR1 and CDR2 from the germline V gene are DFQATT and SNEGSKA (reference sequence). The CDR3 runs to 13 residues. CDR3 sequence: CSASDTGLGEQYF. In DNA form, the CDR3 reads TGCAGTGCTAGTGACACAGGGCTCGGCGAGCAGTACTTC.

CDR3: CASRSYQSSGNTIYF. The CDR3 DNA reads TGTGCCAGCAGGTCTTATCAGAGCTCTGGAAACACCATATATTTT. V gene TRBV7-9 combines with J gene TRBJ1-3; no firm D call. This CDR3 region has 15 residues. The germline CDR1 and CDR2 sequences are SEHNR and FQNEAQ (reference sequence). Trimming left V 6 bases short and J 0 bases short, with 12 bases between. Variable domain in full (rest from reference TRBV7-9 and TRBJ1-3): DTGVSQNPRHKITKRGQNVTFRCDPISEHNRLYWYRQTLGQGPEFLTYFQNEAQLEKSRLLSDRFSAERPKGSFSTLEIQRTEQGDSAMYLCASRSYQSSGNTIYFGEGSWLTVV.

This clonotype was detected ten times or more. CDR3 coding DNA: TGTGCCAGCAGTTATTCAGGATTGAGCAATCAGCCCCAGCATTTT. The encoded protein is CASSYSGLSNQPQHF. The chain combines TRBV2 with TRBJ1-5; D gene unclear. Deletions cut 5 bases from V and 1 base from J, with 12 bases between. Germline CDR1 is SNHLY and CDR2 is FYNNEI. This CDR3 region has 15 residues.

The V call is TRBV29-1, the J call TRBJ2-2; 9 bases map to TRBD2. The junction had 16 bases not matched to a gene; V was cut back by 7 bases and J by 7 bases. Germline V gene lookup returns CDR1 SQVTM and CDR2 ANQGSEA. The CDR3 runs 16 residues. The CDR3 sequence: CSASPGLAGIDGELFF. The CDR3 region has the DNA TGCAGCGCCAGCCCGGGGCTAGCGGGAATCGACGGGGAGCTGTTTTTT.

This clonotype was counted ten times or more. The chain carries TRBV29-1 and TRBJ2-5; TRBD1 agrees at 11 bases. V shed 1 base, J shed 5 bases, and the junction held 3 bases outside the gene matches. This CDR3 has 14 amino acids. The germline gives CDR1 SQVTM, CDR2 ANQGSEA. The DNA for the CDR3 is TGCAGCGTTGAAGGGACAGGGGGCGGTGAGACCCAGTACTTC. Encoded protein: CSVEGTGGGETQYF.

As regards this clonotype: A read error may account for a junction end that differs from germline. The rearrangement joins TRBV2 to TRBJ2-5, with 12 nucleotides matching TRBD2. Germline V gene lookup returns CDR1 SNHLY and CDR2 FYNNEI. The CDR3 loop spans 16 amino acids. The CDR3 sequence: CASSGKTSGGRKTRYF. The CDR3 DNA reads TGTGCCAGCAGCGGAAAGACTAGCGGGGGTAGAAAGACCCGGTACTTC.

This chain connects TRBV15 to TRBJ1-1, with D possibly TRBD1 on 5 matching bases. The germline V gene has CDR1 LNHNV and CDR2 YYDKDF (reference sequence). The CDR3 runs 14 residues. Trimming cost V 3 bases and J 5 bases, with 13 bases left between them. For the CDR3, the DNA is TGTGCCACCAGCAGTTTTCGGGGGGGGACTGAAGCTTTCTTT. This codes for CATSSFRGGTEAFF.